This TCR beta chain was found in a study of cytomegalovirus exposure and HLA in healthy donors. This clone was detected only a few times. PCR was performed using 60 Vbeta and 13 Jbeta primers. TCRdb keeps only in-frame clones here, not all; method: immunoSEQ multiplex PCR. The sample has approximately 200,000 clones; 82% are singletons. CDR1 is SGHTA, CDR2 FQGNSA, per germline. This CDR3 comprises 16 residues. V lost 6 bases, J lost 4 bases, and 18 bases lay in between. The clonotype was recovered from a boy aged 2 to 10 in good health and CMV-seronegative. The sample comprised PBMCs. The rearrangement joins TRBV7-2 to TRBJ2-2; D may be TRBD2 (7 bases). CDR3 DNA sequence: TGTGCCAGCAGTCTTGCGGCGGGGGCGGTCACCGGGGAGCTGTTTTTT. Protein sequence: CASSLAAGAVTGELFF.